The clone carrying this TCR beta chain was found a few times. The antigen remains unidentified. Trimming took off 0 bases at V and 6 bases at J, with 17 bases between the two ends. This CDR3 spans 17 amino acids. Germline CDR1 reads LGHNA; CDR2 reads YNFKEQ. A second PCR of roughly 7 to 11 cycles used a sample-barcoded 5' primer and a J-beta primer mix. Every cDNA was tagged by a template-switch adaptor with 12 random nucleotides. TCRdb fed the 5' RACE reads into MiXCR, producing one record per CDR3 protein. This table has hundreds of thousands of distinct CDR3 sequences, about 30% appearing once. Every donor gave 7.5 to 10 milliliters of peripheral blood. There were at least 5.5 micrograms of total RNA extracted from every sample. This entry is derived from a study of blood T cells in healthy people across ages. Whole-study findings and limits: The study found more naive CD4+ cells and higher diversity in long-lived than aged donors.

The sample consisted of blood. V usage is TRBV4-2 and J usage is TRBJ1-4, with D possibly matching TRBD1 (6 bases). The TCR comes from a woman of 80 years or more in good health. The CDR3 loop is CASSQEGGQLIYEKLFF. The CDR3 nucleotides are TGTGCCAGCAGCCAAGAAGGGGGGCAGCTGATTTATGAAAAACTGTTTTTT.